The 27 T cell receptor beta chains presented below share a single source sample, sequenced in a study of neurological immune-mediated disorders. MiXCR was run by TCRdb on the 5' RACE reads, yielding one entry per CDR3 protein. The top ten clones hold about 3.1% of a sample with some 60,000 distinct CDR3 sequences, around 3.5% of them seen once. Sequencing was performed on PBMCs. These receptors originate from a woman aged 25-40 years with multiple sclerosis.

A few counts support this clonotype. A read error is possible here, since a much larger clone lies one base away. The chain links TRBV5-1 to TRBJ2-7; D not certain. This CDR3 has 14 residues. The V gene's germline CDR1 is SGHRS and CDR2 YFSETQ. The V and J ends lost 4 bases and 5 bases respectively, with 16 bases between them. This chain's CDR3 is CASSARKGRDEQYF. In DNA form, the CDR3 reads TGCGCCAGCAGCGCCCGAAAGGGCCGAGACGAGCAGTACTTC. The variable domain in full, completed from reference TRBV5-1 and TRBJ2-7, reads KAGVTQTPRYLIKTRGQQVTLSCSPISGHRSVSWYQQTPGQGLQFLFEYFSETQRNKGNFPGRFSGRQFSNSRSEMNVSTLELGDSALYLCASSARKGRDEQYFGPGTRLTVT.

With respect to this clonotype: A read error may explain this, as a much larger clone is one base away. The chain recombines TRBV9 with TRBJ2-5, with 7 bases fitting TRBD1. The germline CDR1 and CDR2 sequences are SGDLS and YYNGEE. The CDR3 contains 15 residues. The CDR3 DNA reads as TGTGTCAGCAGCGTATCTGGGACAGCTCAAGAGACCCAGTACTTC. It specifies CVSSVSGTAQETQYF.

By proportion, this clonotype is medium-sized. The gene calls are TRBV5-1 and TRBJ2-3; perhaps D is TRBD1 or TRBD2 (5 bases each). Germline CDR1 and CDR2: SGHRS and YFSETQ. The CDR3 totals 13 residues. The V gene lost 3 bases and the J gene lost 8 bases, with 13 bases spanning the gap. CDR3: CASSSQSGGTQYF. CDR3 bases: TGCGCCAGCAGCTCCCAGAGTGGGGGTACGCAGTATTTT. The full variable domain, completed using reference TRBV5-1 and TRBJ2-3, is KAGVTQTPRYLIKTRGQQVTLSCSPISGHRSVSWYQQTPGQGLQFLFEYFSETQRNKGNFPGRFSGRQFSNSRSEMNVSTLELGDSALYLCASSSQSGGTQYFGPGTRLTVL.

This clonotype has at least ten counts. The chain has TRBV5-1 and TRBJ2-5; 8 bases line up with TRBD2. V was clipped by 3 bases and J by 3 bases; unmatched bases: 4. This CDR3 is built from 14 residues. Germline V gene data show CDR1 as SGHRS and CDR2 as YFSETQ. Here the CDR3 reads CASSSGAGEETQYF. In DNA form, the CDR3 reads TGCGCCAGCAGCTCGGGAGCGGGGGAAGAGACCCAGTACTTC. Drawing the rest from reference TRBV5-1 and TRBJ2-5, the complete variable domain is KAGVTQTPRYLIKTRGQQVTLSCSPISGHRSVSWYQQTPGQGLQFLFEYFSETQRNKGNFPGRFSGRQFSNSRSEMNVSTLELGDSALYLCASSSGAGEETQYFGPGTRLLVL.

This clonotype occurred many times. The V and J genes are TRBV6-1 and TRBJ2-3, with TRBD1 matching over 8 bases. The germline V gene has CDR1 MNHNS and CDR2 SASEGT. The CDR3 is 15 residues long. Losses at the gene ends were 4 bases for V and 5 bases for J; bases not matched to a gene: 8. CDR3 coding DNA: TGTGCCAGCAGTGCCCGACAGGGGCACAGAGATACGCAGTATTTT. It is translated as CASSARQGHRDTQYF.

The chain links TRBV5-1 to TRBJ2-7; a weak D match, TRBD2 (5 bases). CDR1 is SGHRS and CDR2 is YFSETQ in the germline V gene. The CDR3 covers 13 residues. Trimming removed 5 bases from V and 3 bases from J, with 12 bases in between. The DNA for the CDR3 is TGCGCCAGCAGACTAGTGGGGAGCTACGAGCAGTACTTC. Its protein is CASRLVGSYEQYF.

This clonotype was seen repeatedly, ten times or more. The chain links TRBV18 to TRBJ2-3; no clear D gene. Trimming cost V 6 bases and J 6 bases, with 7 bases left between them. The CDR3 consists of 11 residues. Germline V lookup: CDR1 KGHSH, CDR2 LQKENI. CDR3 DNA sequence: TGTGCCAGCTCGGGGAAGGATACGCAGTATTTT. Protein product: CASSGKDTQYF.

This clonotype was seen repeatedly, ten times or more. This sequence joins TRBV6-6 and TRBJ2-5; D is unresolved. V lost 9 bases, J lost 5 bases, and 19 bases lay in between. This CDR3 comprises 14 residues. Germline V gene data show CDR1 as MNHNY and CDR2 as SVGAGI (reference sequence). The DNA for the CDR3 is TGTGCCAGTGTTTTTGTAGAGGATGGGGAGACCCAGTACTTC. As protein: CASVFVEDGETQYF.

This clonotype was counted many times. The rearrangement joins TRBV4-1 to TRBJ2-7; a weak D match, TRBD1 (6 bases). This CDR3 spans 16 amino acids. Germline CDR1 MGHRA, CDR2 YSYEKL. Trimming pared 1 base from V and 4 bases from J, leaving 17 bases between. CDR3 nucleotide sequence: TGCGCCAGCAGCCAAGTTGGGGTGACAGGTCGTTACGAGCAGTACTTC. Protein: CASSQVGVTGRYEQYF.

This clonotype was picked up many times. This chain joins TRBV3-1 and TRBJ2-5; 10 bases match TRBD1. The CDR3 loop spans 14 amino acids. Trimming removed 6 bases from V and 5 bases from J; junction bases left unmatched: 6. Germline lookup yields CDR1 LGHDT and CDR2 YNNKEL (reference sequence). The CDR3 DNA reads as TGTGCCAGCAGGGAGACAGGGGGCCGGGAGACCCAGTACTTC. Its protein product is CASRETGGRETQYF.

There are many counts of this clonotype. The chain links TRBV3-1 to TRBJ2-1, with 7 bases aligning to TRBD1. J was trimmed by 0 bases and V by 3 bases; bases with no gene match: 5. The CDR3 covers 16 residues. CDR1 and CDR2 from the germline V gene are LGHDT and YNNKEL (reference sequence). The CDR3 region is CASSQGTGVSYNEQFF. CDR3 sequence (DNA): TGTGCCAGCAGCCAGGGTACAGGGGTCTCCTACAATGAGCAGTTCTTC.

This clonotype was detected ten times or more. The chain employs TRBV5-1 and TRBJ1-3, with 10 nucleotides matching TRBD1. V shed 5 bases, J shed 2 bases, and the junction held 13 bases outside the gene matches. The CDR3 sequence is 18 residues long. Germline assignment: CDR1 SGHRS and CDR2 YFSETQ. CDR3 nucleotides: TGCGCCAGCAGACCCAGGGTCGGGGACAGGGGCCCTGGAAACACCATATATTTT. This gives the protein CASRPRVGDRGPGNTIYF. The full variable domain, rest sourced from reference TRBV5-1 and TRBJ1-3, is KAGVTQTPRYLIKTRGQQVTLSCSPISGHRSVSWYQQTPGQGLQFLFEYFSETQRNKGNFPGRFSGRQFSNSRSEMNVSTLELGDSALYLCASRPRVGDRGPGNTIYFGEGSWLTVV.

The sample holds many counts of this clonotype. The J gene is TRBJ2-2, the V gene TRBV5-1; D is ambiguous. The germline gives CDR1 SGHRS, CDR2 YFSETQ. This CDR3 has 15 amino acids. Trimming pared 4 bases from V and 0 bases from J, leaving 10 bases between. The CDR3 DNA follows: TGCGCCAGCAGCCCTGAGACATCGAACACCGGGGAGCTGTTTTTT. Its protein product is CASSPETSNTGELFF.

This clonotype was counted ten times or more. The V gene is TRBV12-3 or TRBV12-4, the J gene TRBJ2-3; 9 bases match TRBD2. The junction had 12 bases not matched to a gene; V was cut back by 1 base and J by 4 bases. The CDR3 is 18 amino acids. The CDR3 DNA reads TGTGCCAGCAGTTTAGGGACCTGGCTAGCGGGAAACGCAGATACGCAGTATTTT. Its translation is CASSLGTWLAGNADTQYF.

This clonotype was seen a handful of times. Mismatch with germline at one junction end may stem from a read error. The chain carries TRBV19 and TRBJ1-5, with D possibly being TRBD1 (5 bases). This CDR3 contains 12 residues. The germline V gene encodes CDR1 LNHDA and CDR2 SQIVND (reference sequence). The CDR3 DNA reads TGTGCCAGTAGCCCAACCCAGGGAGTCCAGAATTTT. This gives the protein CASSPTQGVQNF. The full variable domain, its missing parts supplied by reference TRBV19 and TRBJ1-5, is DGGITQSPKYLFRKEGQNVTLSCEQNLNHDAMYWYRQDPGQGLRLIYYSQIVNDFQKGDIAEGYSVSREKKESFPLTVTSAQKNPTAFYLCASSPTQGVQNFGDGTRLSIL.

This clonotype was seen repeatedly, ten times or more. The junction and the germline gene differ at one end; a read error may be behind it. The CDR3 region has the DNA TGTGCCAGCAGTCTCTTCAGGGGCCTTCCCATTTTT. It codes for CASSLFRGLPIF. V is TRBV6-6 and J is TRBJ1-6; tentatively, D is TRBD1 (6 bases). The CDR3 is 12 amino acids. CDR1 and CDR2 from the germline V gene are MNHNY and SVGAGI (reference sequence).

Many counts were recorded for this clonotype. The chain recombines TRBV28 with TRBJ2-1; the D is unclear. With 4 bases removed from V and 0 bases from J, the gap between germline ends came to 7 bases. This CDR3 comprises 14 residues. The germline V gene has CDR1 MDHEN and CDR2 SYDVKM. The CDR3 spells CASSSPSSYNEQFF. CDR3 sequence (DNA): TGTGCCAGCAGTTCGCCAAGCTCCTACAATGAGCAGTTCTTC.

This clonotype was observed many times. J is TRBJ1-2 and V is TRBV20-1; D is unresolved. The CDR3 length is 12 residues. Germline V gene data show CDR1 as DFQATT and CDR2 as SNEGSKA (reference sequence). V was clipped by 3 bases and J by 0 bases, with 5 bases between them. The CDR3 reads CSARDTNYGYTF. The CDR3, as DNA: TGCAGTGCTAGGGATACTAACTATGGCTACACCTTC.

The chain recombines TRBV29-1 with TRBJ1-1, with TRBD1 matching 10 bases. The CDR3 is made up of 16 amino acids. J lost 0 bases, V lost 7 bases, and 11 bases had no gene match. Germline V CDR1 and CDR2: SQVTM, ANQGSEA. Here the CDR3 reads CSDADGTGEMNTEAFF. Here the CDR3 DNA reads TGCAGCGACGCAGATGGGACAGGGGAAATGAACACTGAAGCTTTCTTT.

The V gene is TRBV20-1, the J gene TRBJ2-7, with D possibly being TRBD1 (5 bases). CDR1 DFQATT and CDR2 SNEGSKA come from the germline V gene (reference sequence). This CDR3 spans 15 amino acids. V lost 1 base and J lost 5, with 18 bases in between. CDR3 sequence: CSARVGQGESHEQYF. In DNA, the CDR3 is TGCAGTGCTAGAGTCGGGCAGGGCGAGTCCCACGAGCAGTACTTC.

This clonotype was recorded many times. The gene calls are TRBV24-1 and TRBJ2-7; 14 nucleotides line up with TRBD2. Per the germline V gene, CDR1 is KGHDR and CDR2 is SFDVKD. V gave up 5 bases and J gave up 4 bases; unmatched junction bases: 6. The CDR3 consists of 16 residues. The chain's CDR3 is CATSGLAGGGTYEQYF. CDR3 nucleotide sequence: TGTGCCACCAGTGGACTAGCGGGAGGGGGAACTTACGAGCAGTACTTC.

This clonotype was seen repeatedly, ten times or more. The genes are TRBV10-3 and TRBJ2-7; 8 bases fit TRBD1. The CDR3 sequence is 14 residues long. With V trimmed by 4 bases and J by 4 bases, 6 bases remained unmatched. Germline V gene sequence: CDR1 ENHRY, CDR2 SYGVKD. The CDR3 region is CAISGQGAFYEQYF. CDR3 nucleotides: TGTGCCATCAGTGGTCAGGGGGCTTTTTACGAGCAGTACTTC.

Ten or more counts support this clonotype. The CDR3 DNA reads TGTGCCAGCAGCGGACAGATCATTAACTATGGCTACACCTTC. Its translation is CASSGQIINYGYTF. V and J are TRBV6-1 and TRBJ1-2; TRBD1 is a possible D gene (6 bases). Deletions cut 6 bases from V and 1 base from J, with 12 bases between. This CDR3 has 14 residues. From germline, CDR1 is MNHNS and CDR2 SASEGT.

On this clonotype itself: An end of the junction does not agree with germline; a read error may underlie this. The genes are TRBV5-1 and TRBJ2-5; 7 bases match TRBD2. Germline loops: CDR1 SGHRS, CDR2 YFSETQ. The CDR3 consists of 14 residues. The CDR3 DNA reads TGCACCAGCAGCTTGCAGGGAGGGCAAGAGACCCGGTACTTC. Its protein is CTSSLQGGQETRYF.

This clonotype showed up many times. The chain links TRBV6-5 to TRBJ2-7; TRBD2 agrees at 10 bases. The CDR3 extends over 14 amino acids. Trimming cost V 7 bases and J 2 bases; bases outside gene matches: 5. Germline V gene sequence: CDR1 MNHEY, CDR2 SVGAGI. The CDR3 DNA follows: TGTGCCAGCACTAGACTAGCGGGTCCCTACGAGCAGTACTTC. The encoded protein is CASTRLAGPYEQYF.

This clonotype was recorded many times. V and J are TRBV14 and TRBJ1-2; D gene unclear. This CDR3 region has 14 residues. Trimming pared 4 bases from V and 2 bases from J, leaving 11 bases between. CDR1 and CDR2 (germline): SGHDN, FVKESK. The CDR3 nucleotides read TGTGCCAGCAGCCGATATGGAGGCAACTATGGCTACACCTTC. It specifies CASSRYGGNYGYTF. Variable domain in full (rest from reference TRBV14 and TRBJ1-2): EAGVTQFPSHSVIEKGQTVTLRCDPISGHDNLYWYRRVMGKEIKFLLHFVKESKQDESGMPNNRFLAERTGGTYSTLKVQPAELEDSGVYFCASSRYGGNYGYTFGSGTRLTVV.

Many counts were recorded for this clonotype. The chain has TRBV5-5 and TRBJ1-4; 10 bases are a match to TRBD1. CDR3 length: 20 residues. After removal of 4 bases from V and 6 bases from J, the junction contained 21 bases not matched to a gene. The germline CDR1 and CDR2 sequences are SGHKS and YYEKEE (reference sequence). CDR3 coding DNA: TGTGCCAGCAGCGTAGACTACCGGGACAGGGGACGATTAGGGGATGAAAAACTGTTTTTT. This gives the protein CASSVDYRDRGRLGDEKLFF.